This TCR beta chain was identified in a study of T cells in localized non-small cell lung cancer. Study-wide points: A higher density of T cells in blood coincided with extended overall survival. Sequencing involved a lone tumor region, leaving heterogeneity possible. Uninvolved adjacent lung showed higher T cell clonality than tumor.

This CDR3 contains 15 residues. CDR1 and CDR2 (germline): SGDLS, YYNGEE. V trimming: 4 bases; J trimming: 2 bases; junction bases outside the gene matches: 3. TCRdb's copy holds only in-frame clones and misses some; the assay was immunoSEQ multiplex PCR. The repertoire holds roughly 1,500 clones, with 20% to 25% as singletons. A word on this clone: Its antigen is still unknown.

The uninvolved lung lay at least 2 cm from the tumor margin and lacked atypia. The genes are TRBV9 and TRBJ2-3; the match to TRBD2 covers 11 bases. The material sequenced was normal lung tissue next to the tumor, taken before any cancer treatment. This TCR came from a woman aged 40-75 years with stage I lung adenocarcinoma. The CDR3 DNA sequence: TGTGCCAGCAGCTATAGCGGGGGGGCCACAGATACGCAGTATTTT. Amino acids: CASSYSGGATDTQYF.